A selection of T cell receptor beta chains follows, all from one sample in a study of beta chain features in type 1 diabetes. Libraries were prepared by immunoSEQ multiplex PCR; TCRdb keeps only in-frame clonotypes and omits some of them. Altogether a few hundred thousand clones are present, 30% being singletons, with the ten largest covering about 0.06%. The sequencing input was naive CD4+ T cells from blood. The receptors originated from a man between 18 and 29 years old in good health. Each CDR3 is given with its conserved first and last residue. The order of the fields is CDR3 DNA, CDR3 protein, D gene, V gene, J gene, clone size. A D gene is named only where the DNA matches it firmly. Some rows mark clone size as missing; the rest say once, few, many or name a class of expanded clone.

TGCGCCAGCAGCTTCGACAGGGCGGGACAAGAGACCCAGTACTTC	CASSFDRAGQETQYF	-	TRBV5-1	TRBJ2-5	-
TGTGCCAGCACTGACCGGGGGGGATTGTACGAGCAGTACTTC	CASTDRGGLYEQYF	TRBD2	TRBV6-5	TRBJ2-7	-
TGTGCCAGCAGTTACGTGGGACTAGCGGGAGCAAATGAGCAGTTCTTC	CASSYVGLAGANEQFF	TRBD2	TRBV6-6	TRBJ2-1	-
TGTGCCAGCAGCTTGGGAGGGGACGGTGAAAAACTGTTTTTT	CASSLGGDGEKLFF	-	TRBV5-6	TRBJ1-4	-
TGTGCCAGCAGCGGGACCGGGACAGGCTCCTACAATGAGCAGTTCTTC	CASSGTGTGSYNEQFF	TRBD1	TRBV9	TRBJ2-1	few
TGTGCCAGCAGTCCCTTGGCCTTCGGGGATACGCAGTATTTT	CASSPLAFGDTQYF	-	TRBV25-1	TRBJ2-3	-
TGCGCCAGCAGCTTGGCAGAGACCAGGACCTACGAGCAGTACTTC	CASSLAETRTYEQYF	-	TRBV5-1	TRBJ2-7	-
TGCAGCGTGATAGGTAATGAAAAACTGTTTTTT	CSVIGNEKLFF	-	TRBV29-1	TRBJ1-4	-
TGTGCCAGCAGCCCTGGGACAGTGGGTTGGGAGACCCAGTACTTC	CASSPGTVGWETQYF	TRBD1	TRBV5-6	TRBJ2-5	-
TGCGCCAGCAGCCAAGAGAGTATCAGGGGGCAAGGGGAGCAGTACTTC	CASSQESIRGQGEQYF	TRBD1	TRBV4-3	TRBJ2-7	-
TGTGCCAGCTCACACAAGGGCTCCTACAATGAGCAGTTCTTC	CASSHKGSYNEQFF	-	TRBV18	TRBJ2-1	few
TGTGCCTGGACCAGGGGTGACATTCAGTACTTC	CAWTRGDIQYF	-	TRBV30	TRBJ2-4	few
TGTGCCAGCACCTCTAGCCTGGGTAGCGGAGAGACCCAGTACTTC	CASTSSLGSGETQYF	-	TRBV6-5	TRBJ2-5	-
TGTGCCAGTACAATGGCGGGAGGGCCTTATGAGCAGTTCTTC	CASTMAGGPYEQFF	TRBD2	TRBV19	TRBJ2-1	-
TGTGCCAGCAGCTTCACCGACTTTGGCGAGCAGTACTTC	CASSFTDFGEQYF	-	TRBV7-8	TRBJ2-7	-
TGTGCCTGGGGGACAGGGGCCGGGAGGACCCAGTACTTC	CAWGTGAGRTQYF	TRBD1	TRBV30	TRBJ2-5	-
TGTGCCAGCAGCTCAGCGGGAGGCCCCTACGAGCAGTACTTC	CASSSAGGPYEQYF	TRBD2	TRBV7-2	TRBJ2-7	-
TGCAGCGTCGCAATTCAGGTAGTACCCACAGATACGCAGTATTTT	CSVAIQVVPTDTQYF	-	TRBV29-1	TRBJ2-3	-
TGCGCCAGCAGCCAAGATCGTTCTAGCGGGAGCGCAGATACGCAGTATTTT	CASSQDRSSGSADTQYF	TRBD2	TRBV4-1	TRBJ2-3	once
TGTGCCTGGAGCGCCTGGGGACAGGGGGCCTACGAGCAGTACTTC	CAWSAWGQGAYEQYF	TRBD1	TRBV30	TRBJ2-7	few
TGTGCCATCAGTGAAGGGACTACTTACAATGAGCAGTTCTTC	CAISEGTTYNEQFF	TRBD2	TRBV10-3	TRBJ2-1	-
TGTGCCAGCACACTTAGCTACGAGCAGTACTTC	CASTLSYEQYF	-	TRBV7-2	TRBJ2-7	few
TGTGCCAGCAGCGTAGATCCGGAGAGTTTCACTGAAGCTTTCTTT	CASSVDPESFTEAFF	-	TRBV9	TRBJ1-1	few
TGCGCCAGCAGCCAAGATTGGGCTAGCCCTGGCTACAATGAGCAGTTCTTC	CASSQDWASPGYNEQFF	-	TRBV4-3	TRBJ2-1	-
TGTGCCAGCAGTGATACAGGCTCGCGCGTTATAAATGAGCAGTTCTTC	CASSDTGSRVINEQFF	-	TRBV25-1	TRBJ2-1	few
TGTGCCAGCACGCCCGGCACAGATACGCAGTATTTT	CASTPGTDTQYF	-	TRBV6-6	TRBJ2-3	few
TGTGCCATCAGCGGACCCAATGAAAAACTGTTTTTT	CAISGPNEKLFF	-	TRBV10-3	TRBJ1-4	-
TGTGCCAGCAGTCGACTCAATGAAGCTTTCTTT	CASSRLNEAFF	-	TRBV6-5	TRBJ1-1	-
TGTGCCAGCAGCTTAGAGTCGACGAAACTGTTTTTT	CASSLESTKLFF	-	TRBV7-9	TRBJ1-4	-
TGTGCCTGGAGTGCCCAGGCCTTCGGGGAGCTGTTTTTT	CAWSAQAFGELFF	-	TRBV30	TRBJ2-2	few
TGTGCCAGCAGCTTAGGAGGGTATACGCAGTATTTT	CASSLGGYTQYF	-	TRBV11-2	TRBJ2-3	few
TGTGCCTGGAGTGTGGGAGGACTCTATGGCTACACCTTC	CAWSVGGLYGYTF	-	TRBV30	TRBJ1-2	few
TGTGCCTGGAGTGGGGCGAATAGCAATCAGCCCCAGCATTTT	CAWSGANSNQPQHF	-	TRBV30	TRBJ1-5	-
TGTGCCAGCAGCGTGTTAGAGGGGACGCAGTATTTT	CASSVLEGTQYF	-	TRBV9	TRBJ2-3	-
TGTGCCAGCAGTCGATTGGCTGGTTCCTACGAGCAGTACTTC	CASSRLAGSYEQYF	-	TRBV27	TRBJ2-7	-
TGTGCCAGCAGCCCCTGGACAGGACGGGAGGAGACCCAGTACTTC	CASSPWTGREETQYF	-	TRBV9	TRBJ2-5	-
TGTGCCAGCAGCGTAGGGGAGAACGAAGCCGAGCAGTACTTC	CASSVGENEAEQYF	-	TRBV9	TRBJ2-7	few
TGTGCCATCAGTGAGCAGGTCCAGCCCCAGCATTTT	CAISEQVQPQHF	-	TRBV10-3	TRBJ1-5	-
TGCGCCAGCAGCCGTAGACTAGCTTTTGCCTACAATGAGCAGTTCTTC	CASSRRLAFAYNEQFF	TRBD2	TRBV4-3	TRBJ2-1	few
TGTGCCAGCAGCTTAGAAACGGGAGGTTTGCCCGGGGCCAACGTCCTGACTTTC	CASSLETGGLPGANVLTF	TRBD2	TRBV7-2	TRBJ2-6	few